This section outlines one T cell receptor (beta chain) sequence together with its context. The antigen is undetermined. Germline CDR1 and CDR2: SQVTM and ANQGSEA. The CDR3 covers 15 residues. V gave up 7 bases and J gave up 1 base; unmatched junction bases: 9. Together with a sample-barcoded 5' primer, a J-beta primer mix was included in a second PCR lasting about 7 to 11 cycles. Per sample, CDR3-containing paired-end reads numbered at least 3 million. In TCRdb, the 5' RACE reads were re-called with MiXCR into one record per CDR3 protein. The sample lists about 1.4 million distinct CDR3 sequences, approximately 59% occurring once. This sample is drawn from a study of blood T cells in healthy people across ages. Healthy Caucasian individuals from Russia aged roughly 6 to 95 served as donors. Study-level results: Estimates drawn from one million T cells were deemed to understate diversity. Unknown CMV status may confound age-related changes in expanded clones.

Sequenced: blood. The clonotype comes from a man younger than 35 in good health. This rearrangement joins TRBV29-1 to TRBJ2-2; 7 positions agree with TRBD2. The CDR3 DNA reads as TGCAGCGCTACCTTGCGGGGGAGGAACACCGGGGAGCTGTTTTTT. It codes for CSATLRGRNTGELFF.